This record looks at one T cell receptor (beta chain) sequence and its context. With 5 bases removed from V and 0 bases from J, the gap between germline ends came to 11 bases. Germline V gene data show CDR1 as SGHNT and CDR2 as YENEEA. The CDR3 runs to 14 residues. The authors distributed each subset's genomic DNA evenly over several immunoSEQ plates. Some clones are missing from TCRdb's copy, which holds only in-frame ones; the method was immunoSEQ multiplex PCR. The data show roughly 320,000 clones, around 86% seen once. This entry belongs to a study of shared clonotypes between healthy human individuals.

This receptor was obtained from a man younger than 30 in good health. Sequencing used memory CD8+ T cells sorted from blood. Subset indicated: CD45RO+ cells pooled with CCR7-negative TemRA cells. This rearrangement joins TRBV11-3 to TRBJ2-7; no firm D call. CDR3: CASSLRTGSYEQYF. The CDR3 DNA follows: TGTGCCAGCAGCCTCCGGACGGGCTCCTACGAGCAGTACTTC.